A selection of T cell receptor beta chains follows, all from one sample in a study of blood T cell repertoires in COVID-19. The table came from immunoSEQ multiplex PCR; TCRdb's copy has only in-frame clones and leaves some out. Seen here are approximately 140,000 clones, about 85% observed once, and the top ten hold about 2.5%. Material: peripheral blood. These receptors were taken from a human donor with COVID-19, enrolled during active disease. The donor label of this sample is uncertain. CDR3s include the opening cysteine and the closing phenylalanine or tryptophan. The D gene is left open where the match is weak. Rows may omit the clone size; those that give it use once, few, many or a size class.

clone_size	d_call	v_call	j_call	cdr3_nt	cdr3_aa
-	TRBD1	TRBV18	TRBJ2-5	TGTGCCAGCTCACCACCTACAGGGGGCACTCAAGAGACCCAGTACTTC	CASSPPTGGTQETQYF
-	-	TRBV29-1	TRBJ1-1	TGCAGCGTTGAATCAGGGCAAGCTTTCTTT	CSVESGQAFF
-	-	TRBV5-1	TRBJ2-1	TGCGCCAGCAGCTTGGTCCAGGGTATGGACAATGAGCAGTTCTTC	CASSLVQGMDNEQFF
few	TRBD1	TRBV5-4	TRBJ2-5	TGTGCCAGCAGCCGGGACAGGGTGAAGCAAGAGACCCAGTACTTC	CASSRDRVKQETQYF
-	TRBD1	TRBV4-1	TRBJ1-2	TGCGCCAGCAGCCCCGGACAGGGCCCCCCCGATGGCTACACCTTC	CASSPGQGPPDGYTF
few	TRBD1	TRBV30	TRBJ2-7	TGTGCCTGGGACCCGGGACAGGGTTACGAGCAGTACTTC	CAWDPGQGYEQYF
-	TRBD1	TRBV18	TRBJ2-7	TGTGCCAGCTCACCCGGGACAGGGCAGGGCGAGCAGTACTTC	CASSPGTGQGEQYF
once	TRBD1	TRBV6-5	TRBJ2-2	TGTGCCAGCAGTCGGAGACAGGGGGCCGGGGAGCTGTTTTTT	CASSRRQGAGELFF
-	-	TRBV6-1	TRBJ1-1	TGTGCCAGCAGTGAAGGGACAGCAGACACTGAAGCTTTCTTT	CASSEGTADTEAFF
-	-	TRBV12-3/TRBV12-4	TRBJ2-7	TGTGCCAGCAGTTTAGGCCGGGTTTCAGTGCAGTACTTC	CASSLGRVSVQYF
-	TRBD2	TRBV29-1	TRBJ2-4	TGCAGCGTTGAGGCCCTAGCGGGGGGTCAGGGTAACATTCAGTACTTC	CSVEALAGGQGNIQYF
once	TRBD2	TRBV7-9	TRBJ2-1	TGTGCCAGCAGCTCTTGGACTAGTGGGTACAATGAGCAGTTCTTC	CASSSWTSGYNEQFF
few	-	TRBV6-4	TRBJ1-2	TGTGCCAGCAGTGCATCAGGGGACGGCTATGGCTACACCTTC	CASSASGDGYGYTF
-	TRBD1	TRBV2	TRBJ2-7	TGTGCCAGCAGTGAGTCGACAGGGGACGACGAGCAGTACTTC	CASSESTGDDEQYF
once	TRBD2	TRBV5-1	TRBJ2-1	TGCGCCAGCAGGCCCCTGACTAGCGGTTACAATGAGCAGTTCTTC	CASRPLTSGYNEQFF
-	-	TRBV6-5	TRBJ2-7	TGTGCCAGCAGTTACTCTACAGGGTTCTACGAGCAGTACTTC	CASSYSTGFYEQYF
-	TRBD2	TRBV5-3	TRBJ2-1	TGTGCCAGAAGCCGAGGACTAGCGGGAGGGCCGGGTGAGCAGTTCTTC	CARSRGLAGGPGEQFF
-	-	TRBV28	TRBJ1-2	TGTGCCAGCAGTTTACCTGAGGCGGGAAACTATGGCTACACCTTC	CASSLPEAGNYGYTF
-	TRBD1	TRBV19	TRBJ2-1	TGTGCCAGTACCACGGACAGGAGCTCCTACAATGAGCAGTTCTTC	CASTTDRSSYNEQFF
-	-	TRBV19	TRBJ2-6	TGTGCCAGTAGTATTACGAGGGACTCTGGGGCCAACGTCCTGACTTTC	CASSITRDSGANVLTF
-	-	TRBV5-6	TRBJ2-5	TGTGCCAGCAGCCCCGGGACACCACAAGAGACCCAGTACTTC	CASSPGTPQETQYF
-	TRBD2	TRBV7-3	TRBJ2-1	TGTGCCAGCAGCTTCGCGGGACTAAACAATGAGCAGTTCTTC	CASSFAGLNNEQFF
-	TRBD1	TRBV13	TRBJ2-7	TGTGCCAGTTCCCATGGGACAGGCTACGAGCAGTACTTC	CASSHGTGYEQYF
-	-	TRBV6-1	TRBJ1-5	TGTGCCAGCAGTGAACCCAGGGTGGATCAGCCCCAGCATTTT	CASSEPRVDQPQHF
-	-	TRBV3-1/TRBV3-2	TRBJ2-5	TGTGCCAGCAGCCTACCGACAGGAGAACAAGAGACCCAGTACTTC	CASSLPTGEQETQYF
once	-	TRBV5-6	TRBJ1-1	TGTGCCAGCAGCTTTGCGACAGACATGAACACTGAAGCTTTCTTT	CASSFATDMNTEAFF
few	-	TRBV2	TRBJ1-4	TGTGCCAGCAGTGAAGGGAGGCGGTTTAATGAAAAACTGTTTTTT	CASSEGRRFNEKLFF
once	TRBD2	TRBV7-9	TRBJ2-1	TGTGCCAGCAGCTTAATGCTAGCGGGGCCCGAGAATGAGCAGTTCTTC	CASSLMLAGPENEQFF
-	TRBD2	TRBV19	TRBJ2-7	TGTGCCAGTAGGGCACTAGCGGGGGGACTCTACGAGCAGTACTTC	CASRALAGGLYEQYF
few	-	TRBV7-9	TRBJ1-1	TGTGCCAGCAGCGGAGCGGTCAGGGACCGGGGGACTGAAGCTTTCTTT	CASSGAVRDRGTEAFF
-	TRBD1	TRBV14	TRBJ2-3	TGTGCCAGCAGCCGCGGGACAGGGGGATCAGATACGCAGTATTTT	CASSRGTGGSDTQYF
-	TRBD2	TRBV5-4	TRBJ2-7	TGTGCCAGCAGCTTGGGCGGGGGGGAACTCCTCTACGAGCAGTACTTC	CASSLGGGELLYEQYF
-	-	TRBV6-2/TRBV6-3	TRBJ1-2	TGTGCCAGCAGTTACTCCGGCAGGTCTGGCTACACCTTC	CASSYSGRSGYTF
-	-	TRBV6-6	TRBJ2-5	TGTGCCAGCAGCCGGGACTTGGAGGCCCAGTACTTC	CASSRDLEAQYF